This T cell receptor (beta chain) was sequenced in a study of blood T cell repertoires in COVID-19 (TCRdb year 2020). As for the study more broadly: Samples covering the acute and convalescent phases of COVID-19 were provided by collaborators in the United States, Italy and Spain. The material from the prospective study consisted of cDNA or gDNA derived from T cells, B-cell-depleted T cells, or PBMCs. A freely available public database, intended as a resource for researchers studying the immune response to SARS-CoV-2, is where the repertoires were released. Samples were obtained from the ongoing ImmuneRACE study (first 160 participants) and from approximately 1,200 subjects provided by 6 global collaborators. Where available, HLA class I and class II types were obtained from metadata supplied by the sample provider rather than from assay-based typing. Deeply sampled blood TCRbeta repertoires from subjects exposed to, actively infected with, or recovered from COVID-19 were included in the dataset. Nearly every sample came with metadata listing a de-identified subject ID, COVID-19 status, age in years and sex. Paper-wide results and their limitations: How much clinical and demographic metadata was included differed by source and by participant, and the metadata was provided uncurated.

The immunoSEQ Assay, a bias-controlled multiplex PCR, was used to amplify TCRbeta CDR3 regions from genomic DNA. Under the source paper's analysis protocol: The number of nucleated cells in each sample was estimated by amplification of reference gene primers within the assay. To quantify the absolute abundance of each unique TCRbeta CDR3 rearrangement, sequence reads were collapsed and filtered. Productive Simpson clonality was computed per sample as the square root of Simpson's diversity index over productive rearrangements. Held by TCRdb, this immuneACCESS table contains in-frame sequences only and omits some clones. Under half of the omission traces to an unresolved V gene where checked; the cause of the rest is unknown. Clone size and the V and J calls come from that table; the DNA yielded D and trimming. This sample is represented by fewer than 250,000 clones; approximately 87% of them were singletons. In total, the top ten clones hold 0.65% to 0.95% of the sample.

The collaborating institutions used their own protocols to collect whole blood in K2EDTA tubes. For TCRbeta analysis, collaborator samples were shipped as frozen whole blood, as isolated PBMCs, or as DNA extracted from either sample type. In regard to this clone: The antigen this receptor binds is unknown. Base qualities are not recorded, but no much larger clone differs from it by a single base.

The clonotype originates from a woman in her 70s with acute or convalescent COVID-19. The sequenced sample was peripheral blood.

CDR3 protein: CASSSTGDGNEKLFF. The nucleotides read TGTGCCAGCAGCTCGACAGGGGACGGTAATGAAAAACTGTTTTTT. The V and J segments used are TRBV5-4 and TRBJ1-4; TRBD1 fits 8 bases in the junction. Its CDR3 holds 15 amino acids, cysteine through phenylalanine. The sequence is cut down to CDR3 DNA, 45 bases in frame from base 1. The germline V gene (reference sequence) gives CDR1 as SGHNT and CDR2 as YYREEE. V is pruned by 3 bases and J by 4 bases, leaving 5 bases of the junction without a gene match.